Listed below are T cell receptor beta chains from one sample, sequenced in a study of cytomegalovirus exposure and HLA in healthy donors. TCRdb's copy holds only in-frame clones and misses some; the assay was immunoSEQ multiplex PCR. The top ten hold approximately 4.4% of the sample, which has fewer than 85,000 clones, more than 55% seen once. Sample: PBMCs. These receptors all come from a man in his sixties in good health and CMV-seropositive. The CDR3 runs from the conserved cysteine through the conserved F or W. A clone size is listed for some rows: how often the clone was seen (once, few, many), or a class if it is expanded.

v_gene	abundance	j_gene	CDR3aa
TRBV4-1	once	TRBJ1-2	CASSQEEGDGYTF
TRBV7-2	-	TRBJ2-7	CASSLSGQPGYEQYF
TRBV5-4	-	TRBJ2-3	CASSLWLAGGTDTQYF
TRBV2	-	TRBJ2-7	CASSDGGLPLEQYF
TRBV5-1	few	TRBJ2-1	CASSSLGGAGYNEQFF
TRBV10-1	-	TRBJ2-1	CATRRLHNEQFF
TRBV5-5	-	TRBJ2-1	CASSLAGSYEQFF
TRBV19	-	TRBJ2-1	CASTIGGRPYNEQFF
TRBV28	-	TRBJ2-1	CASSFLPGTSGIRSYNEQFF
TRBV4-1	-	TRBJ2-3	CASSQVTSTDTQYF
TRBV27	few	TRBJ2-1	CASSLTGAGNEQFF
TRBV28	-	TRBJ2-7	CASTNPQGSYEQYF
TRBV6-5	once	TRBJ1-1	CASALGGGGTEAFF
TRBV15	-	TRBJ2-7	CATSPRGGEQYF